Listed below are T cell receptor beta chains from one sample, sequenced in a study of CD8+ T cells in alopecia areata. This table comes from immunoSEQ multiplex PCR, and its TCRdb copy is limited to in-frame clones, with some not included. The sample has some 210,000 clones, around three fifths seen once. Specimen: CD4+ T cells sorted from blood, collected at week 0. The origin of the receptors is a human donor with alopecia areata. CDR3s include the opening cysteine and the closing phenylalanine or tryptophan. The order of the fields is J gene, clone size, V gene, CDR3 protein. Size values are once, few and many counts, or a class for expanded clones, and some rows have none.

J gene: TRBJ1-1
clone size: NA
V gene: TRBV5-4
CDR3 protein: CASSPGLTVNTEAFF

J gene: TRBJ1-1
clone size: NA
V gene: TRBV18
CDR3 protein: CASSLLQGGMNTEAFF

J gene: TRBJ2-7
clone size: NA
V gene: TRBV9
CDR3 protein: CASSVEGLAVTYEQYF

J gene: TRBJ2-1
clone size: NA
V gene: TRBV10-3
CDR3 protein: CAISARVNEQFF

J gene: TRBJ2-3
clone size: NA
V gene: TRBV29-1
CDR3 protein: CSVVGPASTDTQYF

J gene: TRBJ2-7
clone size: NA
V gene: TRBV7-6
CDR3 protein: CASSSGIAGMGYEQYF

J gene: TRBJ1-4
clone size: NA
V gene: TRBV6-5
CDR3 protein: CASGPLATNEKLFF

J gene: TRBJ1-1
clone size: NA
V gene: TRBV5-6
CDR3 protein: CASSFYWSGLNTEAFF

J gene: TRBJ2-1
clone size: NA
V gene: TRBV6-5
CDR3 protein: CASSYATITGYNEQFF

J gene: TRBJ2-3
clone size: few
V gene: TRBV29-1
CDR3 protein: CSGDRGSTDTQYF

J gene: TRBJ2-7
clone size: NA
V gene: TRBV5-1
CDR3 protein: CASSSLEGSYEQYF

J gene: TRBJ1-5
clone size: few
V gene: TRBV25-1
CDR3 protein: CASRGQGDQPQHF

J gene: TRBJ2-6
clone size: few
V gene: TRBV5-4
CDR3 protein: CASSLAGGAHGANVLTF

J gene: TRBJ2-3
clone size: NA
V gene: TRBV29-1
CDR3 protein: CSFGGAGGRTDTQYF

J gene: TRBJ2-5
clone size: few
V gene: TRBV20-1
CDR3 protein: CSSRVQETQYF

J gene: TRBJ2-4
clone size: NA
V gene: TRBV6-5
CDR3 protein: CASSSSRSEAKNIQYF

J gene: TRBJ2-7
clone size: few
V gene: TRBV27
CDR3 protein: CASKGISYEQYF

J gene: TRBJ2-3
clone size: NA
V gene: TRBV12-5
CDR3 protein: CASGPWSTDTQYF

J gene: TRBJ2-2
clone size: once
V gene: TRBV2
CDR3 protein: CASSEIGGITGELFF

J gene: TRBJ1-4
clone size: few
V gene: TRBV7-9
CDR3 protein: CASSSRTGELFF

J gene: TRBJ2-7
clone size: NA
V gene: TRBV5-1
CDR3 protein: CASRRQTEPSYEQYF

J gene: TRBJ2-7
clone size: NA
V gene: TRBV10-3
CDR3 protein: CAISPGLAGGRTYEQYF

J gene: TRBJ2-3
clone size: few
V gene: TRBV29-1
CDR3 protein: CSVGQEVTDTQYF

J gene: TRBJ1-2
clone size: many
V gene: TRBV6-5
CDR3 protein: CASRAGTLVAGYTF

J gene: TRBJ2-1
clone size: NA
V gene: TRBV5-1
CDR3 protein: CASSLVPGYDNEQFF

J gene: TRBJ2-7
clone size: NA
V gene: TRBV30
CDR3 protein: CAWSSQHGSSVEQYF

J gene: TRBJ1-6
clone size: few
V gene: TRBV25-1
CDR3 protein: CASRGQYNSPLHF

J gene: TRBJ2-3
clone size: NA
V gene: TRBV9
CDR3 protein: CASSLTDTSGGSDTQYF

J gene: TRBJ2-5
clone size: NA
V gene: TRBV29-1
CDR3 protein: CSVLRGGPQYF

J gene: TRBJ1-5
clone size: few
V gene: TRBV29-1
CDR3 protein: CSVEVFDGQPQHF

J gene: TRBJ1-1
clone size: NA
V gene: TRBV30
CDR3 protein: CAWSSKPGTPNTEAFF

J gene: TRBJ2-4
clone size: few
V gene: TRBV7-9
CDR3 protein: CASSGTFQYF

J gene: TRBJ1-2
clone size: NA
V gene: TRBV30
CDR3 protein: CAWSVSGYGYTF

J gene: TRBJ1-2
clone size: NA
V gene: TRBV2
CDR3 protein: CASSEETVYGYTF

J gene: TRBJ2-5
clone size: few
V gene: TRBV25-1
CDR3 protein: CASSEGTGAVETQYF

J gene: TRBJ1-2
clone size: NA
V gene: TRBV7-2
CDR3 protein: CASSTTPYGYTF

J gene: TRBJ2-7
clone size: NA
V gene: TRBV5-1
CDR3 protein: CASSPGQVNEQYF

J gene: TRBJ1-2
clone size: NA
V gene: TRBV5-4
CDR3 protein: CASSQDRDYGYTF

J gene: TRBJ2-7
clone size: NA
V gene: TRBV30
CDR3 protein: CAWAKGLAAEQYF

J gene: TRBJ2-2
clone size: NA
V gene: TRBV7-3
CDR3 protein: CASSLNPANTGELFF

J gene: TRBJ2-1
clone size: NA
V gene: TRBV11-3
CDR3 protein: CASSLGTSGRGEQFF

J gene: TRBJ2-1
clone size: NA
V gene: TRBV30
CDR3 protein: CAWRATSGIYNEQFF

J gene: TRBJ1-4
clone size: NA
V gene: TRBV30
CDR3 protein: CAWNRGNEKLFF

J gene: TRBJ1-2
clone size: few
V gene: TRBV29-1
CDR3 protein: CSAVTDRERNGYTF

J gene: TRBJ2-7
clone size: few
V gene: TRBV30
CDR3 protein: CAWSRGDTYEQYF

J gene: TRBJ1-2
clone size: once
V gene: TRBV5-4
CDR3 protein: CASSTQGNYGYTF

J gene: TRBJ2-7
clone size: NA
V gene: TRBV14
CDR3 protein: CASSPLMGGPFTYEQYF

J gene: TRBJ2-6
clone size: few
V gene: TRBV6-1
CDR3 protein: CASSRREGANVLTF

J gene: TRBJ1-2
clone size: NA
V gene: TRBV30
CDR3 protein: CAWGRDRNYGYTF

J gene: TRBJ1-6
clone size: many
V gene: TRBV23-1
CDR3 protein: CASSQKSRPNSPLHF

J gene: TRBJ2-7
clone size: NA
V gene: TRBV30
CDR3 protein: CAWSTNPGASYEQYF

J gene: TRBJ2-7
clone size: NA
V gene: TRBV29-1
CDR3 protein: CSVEAVGTSRTYEQYF

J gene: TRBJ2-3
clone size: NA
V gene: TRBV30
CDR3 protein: CAWTKPGASTDTQYF

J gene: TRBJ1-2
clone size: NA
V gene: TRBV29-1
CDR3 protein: CSVEDRHPTNYGYTF

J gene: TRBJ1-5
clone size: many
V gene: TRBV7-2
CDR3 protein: CASSLDWTTNQPQHF